A single TCR beta chain is shown here with its context. The record originates from a study of CD8+CD57+ T cells in acquired aplastic anemia. Both TCR beta VDJ combination and CDR3 sequence profiling were carried out. Genomic DNA was the template for this profiling. Via MiXCR, TCRdb re-called the reads, giving one row per CDR3 protein. In the table there are around 170,000 distinct CDR3 sequences, about 47% of which are singletons. Sequencing was done on a sample of sorted CD4+, CD8+, or CD8+CD57+ T cells (not recorded which) from PBMCs. The clonotype was recovered from a human donor in good health.

CDR3 region: CASTRWRRGGDTQYF. For the CDR3, the DNA is TGTGCCAGCACGAGGTGGAGAAGAGGGGGAGATACGCAGTATTTT. The V and J genes are TRBV2 and TRBJ2-3; tentatively, D is TRBD1 (6 bases). Per germline, CDR1 SNHLY and CDR2 FYNNEI. V lost 7 bases to trimming and J lost 5 bases, with 19 bases between them. The CDR3 is 15 amino acids.